This T cell receptor (beta chain) appears in the sequencing data of a study of T cell responses to AZD1222 COVID-19 vaccine. Generated by immunoSEQ multiplex PCR, the TCRdb table keeps only in-frame clones and is missing some. The sample has around 130,000 clones, more than 75% seen once; the top ten hold 3% to 4%. The CDR3 is 15 residues long. Germline V gene lookup returns CDR1 SGHDN and CDR2 FVKESK. Trimming removed 3 bases from V and 6 bases from J, with 14 bases in between. In its sample, this clone was seen once. Its target is unknown. Points from the study as a whole: The span of vaccine-associated CD4 TCRs extended across spike, with dominance at 160-218 and 743-854. The sample set comprised mostly white British donors with more females, and clonal diversity was possibly underestimated.

The sequencing here drew on peripheral blood, taken 28 days after the second AZD1222 dose. The sequence came from an adult who received the AZD1222 COVID-19 vaccine. The genes are TRBV14 and TRBJ1-4, with D perhaps TRBD1 (5 bases). The CDR3 DNA is TGTGCCAGCAGCCACGGGCAGGGCTTTGATGAAAAACTGTTTTTT. Translated, it gives CASSHGQGFDEKLFF.